The next 23 T cell receptor beta chains were all read from a single sample in a study of cytomegalovirus exposure and HLA in healthy donors. It was with 60 Vbeta and 13 Jbeta primers that the PCR ran. The method was immunoSEQ multiplex PCR; TCRdb's version includes in-frame clones alone and lacks a portion of them. The data hold under 150,000 clones, with over 60% observed a single time. Sequencing was done on a sample of PBMCs. All receptors come from a human donor in good health.

The rearrangement uses TRBV14 and TRBJ2-1, with TRBD1 identical over 7 bases. From germline, CDR1 is SGHDN and CDR2 FVKESK. This CDR3 region has 16 residues. The V gene end was trimmed by 5 bases and the J gene end by 5 bases; junction bases not matched to a gene: 12. CDR3 sequence: CASSNKRGLRNNEQFF. In nucleotides, the CDR3 is TGTGCCAGCAGCAATAAGAGGGGGCTGAGAAACAATGAGCAGTTCTTC.

CDR3 sequence reads: CASRAGLLGLTDTQYF. CDR3 bases: TGTGCCAGCAGGGCAGGCCTCCTAGGACTCACAGATACGCAGTATTTT. The chain recombines TRBV27 with TRBJ2-3; TRBD2 is a possible D gene (5 bases). This CDR3 spans 16 amino acids. The V end was cut by 6 bases, the J end by 2 bases, with 18 bases between. The germline V gene encodes CDR1 MNHEY and CDR2 SMNVEV (reference sequence).

Here the CDR3 DNA reads TGCGCCAGCAGTGACCTACCCTCTAACTATGGCTACACCTTC. This sequence encodes CASSDLPSNYGYTF. The rearrangement uses TRBV10-1 and TRBJ1-2; D remains ambiguous. The ends were cut back, 3 bases at V and 0 bases at J, with 8 bases in the middle. Germline loops: CDR1 WNHNN, CDR2 SYGVQD (reference sequence). CDR3 length: 14 residues.

The genes are TRBV4-1 and TRBJ2-7; 10 bases are shared with TRBD2. CDR1 MGHRA and CDR2 YSYEKL come from the germline V gene. The CDR3 consists of 15 residues. With V trimmed by 1 base and J by 7 bases, 7 bases remained unmatched. The CDR3 loop reads CASSQAAGGWKEQYF. The CDR3 DNA reads as TGCGCCAGCAGCCAAGCAGCGGGGGGGTGGAAAGAGCAGTACTTC.

The genes are TRBV15 and TRBJ2-7; D might be TRBD1 (6 bases). The germline V gene encodes CDR1 LNHNV and CDR2 YYDKDF (reference sequence). CDR3 size: 17 residues. Trimming removed 5 bases from V and 2 bases from J, with 22 bases in between. CDR3 region: CATSGGAPQGAPYEQYF. CDR3 in DNA: TGTGCCACCAGCGGGGGAGCTCCACAGGGCGCCCCCTACGAGCAGTACTTC.

This clone was detected once. V usage is TRBV7-2 and J usage is TRBJ1-6, with 10 nucleotides matching TRBD1. The J segment lost 5 bases and the V segment lost 5 bases, leaving 12 bases of the junction unmatched. The V gene's germline CDR1 is SGHTA and CDR2 FQGNSA. The CDR3 loop spans 18 amino acids. The CDR3 region has the DNA TGTGCCAGCAGCCGTCCTCTGGGACAGGGGAACCATAATTCACCCCTCCACTTT. It yields the protein CASSRPLGQGNHNSPLHF.

The chain joins TRBV27 to TRBJ1-1; D remains ambiguous. Germline CDR1 and CDR2: MNHEY and SMNVEV (reference sequence). V lost 3 bases, J lost 0 bases, and 8 bases lay in between. The CDR3 covers 14 residues. CDR3 nucleotides: TGTGCCAGCAGTTTCGGAGGGTTGAACACTGAAGCTTTCTTT. This encodes CASSFGGLNTEAFF.

This chain uses TRBV7-7 with TRBJ2-5; D is perhaps TRBD2 (6 bases). Trimming stripped 2 bases from V and 2 bases from J, with 6 bases between. The CDR3 consists of 13 residues. Germline V gene data show CDR1 as SSHAT and CDR2 as FNYEAQ (reference sequence). The CDR3 spells CASSLSGQETQYF. The CDR3 DNA reads as TGTGCCAGCAGCTTAAGCGGGCAAGAGACCCAGTACTTC. The full variable domain, rest sourced from reference TRBV7-7 and TRBJ2-5, is GAGVSQSPRYKVTKRGQDVTLRCDPISSHATLYWYQQALGQGPEFLTYFNYEAQPDKSGLPSDRFSAERPEGSISTLTIQRTEQRDSAMYRCASSLSGQETQYFGPGTRLLVL.

The chain recombines TRBV15 with TRBJ2-7; D might be TRBD1 (6 bases). The CDR3 is 14 residues long. V lost 4 bases and J 3 bases, leaving 13 bases between the germline ends. Per germline, CDR1 LNHNV and CDR2 YYDKDF (reference sequence). CDR3 region: CATSNRDTDYEQYF. Written as DNA, the CDR3 is TGTGCCACCAGCAACCGGGACACCGACTACGAGCAGTACTTC. Filled out from reference TRBV15 and TRBJ2-7, the complete variable domain reads DAMVIQNPRYQVTQFGKPVTLSCSQTLNHNVMYWYQQKSSQAPKLLFHYYDKDFNNEADTPDNFQSRRPNTSFCFLDIRSPGLGDTAMYLCATSNRDTDYEQYFGPGTRLTVT.

This sequence joins TRBV7-2 and TRBJ2-5; 8 nucleotides line up with TRBD1. The J call may be incorrect, as the DNA end agrees better with TRBJ2-7. CDR1 is SGHTA and CDR2 is FQGNSA in the germline V gene. The CDR3 spans 16 residues. DNA of the CDR3: TGTGCCAGCAGCTTAGTTGCGGCAGGGGGCGAACACGAGCAGTACTTC. This gives the protein CASSLVAAGGEHEQYF.

The chain employs TRBV11-2 and TRBJ2-1, with D unresolved. The CDR3 has 15 residues. Germline V gene data show CDR1 as SGHAT and CDR2 as FQNNGV. Deletions cut 2 bases from V and 0 bases from J, with 8 bases between. CDR3: CASSLMASSYNEQFF. The CDR3 nucleotides are TGTGCCAGCAGCTTAATGGCCAGCTCCTACAATGAGCAGTTCTTC.

In DNA form, the CDR3 reads TGCGCCAGCAGCTTGGACAGGGGACGCTACGAGCAGTACTTC. This encodes CASSLDRGRYEQYF. The chain uses TRBV5-1 and TRBJ2-7; TRBD1 aligns across 7 bases. Germline CDR1 is SGHRS and CDR2 is YFSETQ. The CDR3 covers 14 residues. J was trimmed by 3 bases and V by 0 bases; bases with no gene match: 3.

The rearrangement links TRBV5-6 to TRBJ1-5, with a tentative D call TRBD1 (5 bases). The CDR3 is 17 amino acids. From germline, CDR1 is SGHDT and CDR2 YYEEEE. V dropped 0 bases and J dropped 9 bases, with 22 bases sitting between them. For the CDR3, the DNA is TGTGCCAGCAGCTTGGGTCGCGGGATGGTGGACAATGGGCCCCAGCATTTT. Translated: CASSLGRGMVDNGPQHF.

This rearrangement joins TRBV7-9 to TRBJ2-5; TRBD1 might be the D (6 bases). From germline, CDR1 is SEHNR and CDR2 FQNEAQ (reference sequence). The V and J ends lost 6 bases and 1 base respectively, with 21 bases between them. This CDR3 has 17 amino acids. CDR3 region: CASRPGQSDMTQETQYF. In DNA form, the CDR3 reads TGTGCCAGCAGACCCGGACAGTCCGACATGACCCAAGAGACCCAGTACTTC.

The genes are TRBV19 and TRBJ1-2; 7 nucleotides line up with TRBD1. V lost 7 bases to trimming and J lost 1 base; unmatched junction nucleotides: 9. CDR3 size: 15 residues. CDR1 is LNHDA and CDR2 is SQIVND in the germline V gene (reference sequence). The CDR3 is CASKSGTVLNYGYTF. CDR3 coding DNA: TGTGCCAGTAAATCCGGGACAGTCCTTAACTATGGCTACACCTTC.

The genes are TRBV5-1 and TRBJ2-7; 9 bases align to TRBD1. J was trimmed by 1 base and V by 1 base; bases with no gene match: 6. CDR3 length: 16 amino acids. In germline, CDR1 is SGHRS, CDR2 YFSETQ. This chain's CDR3 is CASSLMAGQGSYEQYF. The DNA for the CDR3 is TGCGCCAGCAGCTTGATGGCCGGACAGGGGTCCTACGAGCAGTACTTC. The full variable domain, its missing parts supplied by reference TRBV5-1 and TRBJ2-7, is KAGVTQTPRYLIKTRGQQVTLSCSPISGHRSVSWYQQTPGQGLQFLFEYFSETQRNKGNFPGRFSGRQFSNSRSEMNVSTLELGDSALYLCASSLMAGQGSYEQYFGPGTRLTVT.

The J gene is TRBJ1-1, the V gene TRBV6-1; a possible D gene is TRBD1 (5 bases). V dropped 8 bases and J dropped 6 bases, with 16 bases sitting between them. The CDR3 is 13 residues long. Germline V gene lookup returns CDR1 MNHNS and CDR2 SASEGT. The DNA for the CDR3 is TGTGCCAGCGCGACAGCCCCCGGCGCTGAAGCTTTCTTT. The encoded protein is CASATAPGAEAFF.

The J gene is TRBJ2-2, the V gene TRBV19; 7 bases agree with TRBD1. V trimming: 4 bases; J trimming: 0 bases; junction bases outside the gene matches: 5. The germline V gene encodes CDR1 LNHDA and CDR2 SQIVND (reference sequence). CDR3 length equals 16 residues. CDR3 residues: CASSKTGTANTGELFF. The CDR3 DNA is TGTGCCAGTAGTAAGACCGGGACAGCGAACACCGGGGAGCTGTTTTTT.

V and J are TRBV7-9 and TRBJ1-1; 7 bases agree with TRBD1. Germline values: CDR1 SEHNR, CDR2 FQNEAQ (reference sequence). V was pared by 5 bases and J by 4 bases, with 10 bases of the junction left unmatched. CDR3 size: 15 residues. CDR3 protein: CASSVGGPGGTEAFF. The CDR3 nucleotides read TGTGCCAGCAGCGTAGGAGGGCCAGGGGGCACTGAAGCTTTCTTT.

The CDR3 DNA reads TGTGCCACCGACATCAAAGTTGCGGGAGGTTTCTTC. Translation: CATDIKVAGGFF. The chain links TRBV28 to TRBJ2-1, with 8 nucleotides matching TRBD2. The CDR3 is made up of 12 amino acids. Germline trimming cut 10 bases from V and 16 bases from J; bases unmatched to any gene: 15. Germline-derived CDR1 and CDR2 are MDHEN and SYDVKM.

Written as DNA, the CDR3 is TGTGCCAGCAGTTCGACTAGCGGGAAACCTCAGTACTTC. This translates into CASSSTSGKPQYF. The V gene is TRBV6-5, the J gene TRBJ2-4; 11 bases fit TRBD2. Losses at the gene ends were 4 bases for V and 12 bases for J; bases not matched to a gene: 5. CDR1 MNHEY and CDR2 SVGAGI come from the germline V gene. This CDR3 contains 13 residues.

V gene TRBV7-6 combines with J gene TRBJ2-1; 11 nucleotides agree with TRBD2. V lost 2 bases and J lost 11; bases outside the gene matches: 14. Germline-derived CDR1 and CDR2 are SGHVS and FNYEAQ. The CDR3 contains 17 residues. CDR3 nucleotide sequence: TGTGCCAGCAGCTTATTAGGGGGGACTAGCGGTCCACAAAAGCAGTTCTTC. Translating gives CASSLLGGTSGPQKQFF.

The V gene is TRBV27, the J gene TRBJ1-5; D call uncertain. The CDR3 covers 12 residues. The V end lost 3 bases, the J end lost 3 bases, and 3 bases lay between the germline ends. Germline V gene lookup returns CDR1 MNHEY and CDR2 SMNVEV (reference sequence). CDR3 DNA sequence: TGTGCCAGCAGTTTCATCAATCAGCCCCAGCATTTT. Its protein is CASSFINQPQHF.